The 7 T cell receptor beta chains below come from one sample, sequenced in a study of T cells in Graves' hyperthyroidism and ophthalmopathy (dated by TCRdb to the late 2010s). Libraries were prepared through multiplex PCR. Sequencing was performed on an Illumina HiSeq 2000. Amplification of TCR beta CDR3 regions was carried out from RNA transcripts. For the first round of RT-PCR on the TCR CDR3, the HTBI primer set was used together with the Qiagen OneStep RT-PCR kit. In TCRdb, the public reads were trimmed at Q25 with fastp and aligned with MiXCR, with productive beta chains retained. Duplicate CDR3 protein sequences are folded into a single record with the most common DNA and genes. The sample profile shows 700,000 to 950,000 distinct CDR3 sequences; 30% to 40% of them were found once. The ten top clones hold more than 25% of the sample. The sample comprised blood. Receptors were obtained from a woman aged 40 to 50 with Graves' hyperthyroidism.

The chain carries TRBV11-1 and TRBJ2-1; unclear D gene. CDR3 size: 11 residues. Germline lookup yields CDR1 SGHAT and CDR2 FQDESV (reference sequence). Trimming shortened V by 1 base and J by 10 bases, and 5 bases separated the two germline ends. The CDR3 sequence is CASSLEREQFF. The CDR3 DNA reads TGTGCCAGCAGCTTAGAACGAGAGCAGTTCTTC.

This clonotype was detected ten times or more. The V call is TRBV19, the J call TRBJ1-6; no reliable D call. Trimming took 3 bases from V and 7 from J, leaving 7 bases between them. The germline V gene has CDR1 LNHDA and CDR2 SQIVND (reference sequence). The CDR3 has 13 amino acids. The CDR3 sequence: CASSIVVNSPLHF. In DNA, the CDR3 is TGTGCCAGTAGTATCGTCGTAAATTCACCCCTCCACTTT. The entire variable domain, with the rest obtained from reference TRBV19 and TRBJ1-6, is as follows: DGGITQSPKYLFRKEGQNVTLSCEQNLNHDAMYWYRQDPGQGLRLIYYSQIVNDFQKGDIAEGYSVSREKKESFPLTVTSAQKNPTAFYLCASSIVVNSPLHFGNGTRLTVT.

This clonotype showed up many times. The V and J genes are TRBV7-2 and TRBJ1-5, with TRBD1 identical over 10 bases. The CDR3 is 16 amino acids. Germline trimming cut 3 bases from V and 5 bases from J; bases unmatched to any gene: 7. Germline lookup yields CDR1 SGHTA and CDR2 FQGNSA. In nucleotides, the CDR3 is TGTGCCAGCAGCTTCACCGGGACAGGGGTGGATCAGCCCCAGCATTTT. It yields the protein CASSFTGTGVDQPQHF.

The V gene is TRBV5-1, the J gene TRBJ2-7; D gene ambiguous. CDR1 is SGHRS and CDR2 is YFSETQ in the germline V gene. V shed 4 bases and J shed 2 bases, with 16 bases lying between them. CDR3 length equals 15 residues. The CDR3 region is CASSKNTAIPYEQYF. CDR3 sequence (DNA): TGCGCCAGCAGCAAAAACACAGCGATTCCCTACGAGCAGTACTTC. The variable domain in full, completed from reference TRBV5-1 and TRBJ2-7, reads KAGVTQTPRYLIKTRGQQVTLSCSPISGHRSVSWYQQTPGQGLQFLFEYFSETQRNKGNFPGRFSGRQFSNSRSEMNVSTLELGDSALYLCASSKNTAIPYEQYFGPGTRLTVT.

The V call is TRBV4-2, the J call TRBJ2-5; D not certain. This CDR3 has 13 residues. The germline CDR1 and CDR2 sequences are LGHNA and YNFKEQ. Trimming took off 5 bases at V and 1 base at J, with 8 bases between the two ends. The CDR3 spells CASSFRIQETQYF. The CDR3 region has the DNA TGTGCCAGCAGCTTCCGCATCCAAGAGACCCAGTACTTC.

The chain combines TRBV20-1 with TRBJ1-2, with TRBD1 as a possible D gene (5 bases). The V and J ends lost 4 bases and 8 bases respectively, with 11 bases between them. CDR3 size: 11 residues. CDR1 and CDR2 (germline): DFQATT, SNEGSKA (reference sequence). CDR3 nucleotide sequence: TGCAGTGCTATGGGGGTGGAAGGCTACACCTTC. The encoded protein is CSAMGVEGYTF.

This clonotype was detected a few times. The V and J genes are TRBV19 and TRBJ1-5; the match to TRBD1 covers 7 bases. The CDR3 has 16 amino acids. Trimming cost V 5 bases and J 1 base; bases outside gene matches: 8. Germline V gene data show CDR1 as LNHDA and CDR2 as SQIVND (reference sequence). As DNA, the CDR3 is TGTGCCAGTAGTTTCCTCAAGGGGGCCAGCAATCAGCCCCAGCATTTT. Encoded protein: CASSFLKGASNQPQHF. Filled out from reference TRBV19 and TRBJ1-5, the complete variable domain reads DGGITQSPKYLFRKEGQNVTLSCEQNLNHDAMYWYRQDPGQGLRLIYYSQIVNDFQKGDIAEGYSVSREKKESFPLTVTSAQKNPTAFYLCASSFLKGASNQPQHFGDGTRLSIL.